This T cell receptor (beta chain) appears in the sequencing data of a study of blood T cells in healthy people across ages. The CDR3 runs 13 residues. Losses at the gene ends were 8 bases for V and 5 bases for J; bases not matched to a gene: 6. PCR was performed a second time for about 6 to 12 cycles using a sample-barcoded 5' primer and a J-beta primer mix. In TCRdb, the 5' RACE reads were re-called with MiXCR into one record per CDR3 protein. The sample holds more than 1.4 million distinct CDR3 sequences; around two fifths are singletons and the top ten take less than 8%. The donors, all healthy, were Caucasians living in Russia, aged roughly 6 to 100.

This TCR came from a woman under 30 in good health. This chain uses TRBV12-3 or TRBV12-4 with TRBJ2-5; 9 nucleotides match TRBD1. Sequencing input: blood. The CDR3 here is CASSTGGGETQYF. CDR3 in DNA: TGTGCCAGCTCCACAGGGGGCGGCGAGACCCAGTACTTC.